Listed below are T cell receptor beta chains from one sample, sequenced in a study of OX40 agonist ivuxolimab in advanced cancers. Libraries were prepared by immunoSEQ multiplex PCR; TCRdb keeps only in-frame clonotypes and omits some of them. The table lists some 25,000 clones, 70% to 80% of them singletons. This specimen was CD4+ or CD8+ T cells sorted from blood, taken in a trial of the OX40 agonist ivuxolimab. These receptor sequences come from an adult with an advanced solid tumor such as melanoma, head and neck, liver or kidney cancer. The CDR3 runs from the conserved cysteine through the conserved F or W. A D gene is named only where the DNA matches it firmly. Part of the rows lack a size; the others show once, few, many or a class for expanded clones.

J gene	D gene	clone size	V gene	CDR3 protein	CDR3 DNA
TRBJ1-2	TRBD1	.	TRBV5-5	CASSLEGTGGNGYTF	TGTGCCAGCAGCTTGGAGGGGACAGGGGGAAATGGCTACACCTTC
TRBJ1-2	.	once	TRBV5-6	CASSSRGFWYGYTF	TGTGCCAGCAGCTCAAGGGGCTTTTGGTATGGCTACACCTTC
TRBJ2-7	.	.	TRBV9	CASSVSPGVSYEQYF	TGTGCCAGCAGCGTATCTCCAGGGGTCAGCTACGAGCAGTACTTC
TRBJ2-2	.	.	TRBV7-9	CASSLSGVGTGELFF	TGTGCCAGCAGCTTGTCGGGAGTAGGCACCGGGGAGCTGTTTTTT
TRBJ1-1	.	.	TRBV5-1	CASSVGTYSAGAGSRAFF	TGCGCCAGCAGCGTTGGGACCTATAGCGCGGGGGCGGGTTCGCGCGCTTTCTTT
TRBJ1-5	.	.	TRBV19	CASSSGLQPQHF	TGTGCCAGTAGTTCGGGGCTGCAGCCCCAGCATTTT
TRBJ2-1	.	once	TRBV6-5	CASRRQGYNEQFF	TGTGCCAGCAGGCGGCAGGGCTACAATGAGCAGTTCTTC
TRBJ2-7	TRBD1	.	TRBV4-1	CASSHPGQGAFEQYF	TGCGCCAGCAGCCACCCGGGACAGGGGGCTTTCGAGCAGTACTTC
TRBJ2-1	.	.	TRBV29-1	CSVDRGVNNEQFF	TGCAGCGTTGACAGGGGAGTGAACAATGAGCAGTTCTTC
TRBJ2-1	TRBD1	.	TRBV19	CASSIGRGTGFGQVF	TGTGCCAGTAGTATAGGTCGCGGGACAGGGTTTGGGCAAGTCTTC